These 22 T cell receptor beta chains originate from one sample sequenced in a study of OX40 agonist ivuxolimab in advanced cancers. Libraries were prepared by immunoSEQ multiplex PCR; TCRdb keeps only in-frame clonotypes and omits some of them. This sample yields more than 85,000 clones, of which approximately 89% are seen a single time; 0.27% belongs to the top ten. Material: CD4+ or CD8+ T cells sorted from blood, obtained in a trial of the OX40 agonist ivuxolimab. These receptors all come from an adult with an advanced solid tumor such as melanoma, head and neck, liver or kidney cancer.

In this sample, this clone turned up once. The chain has TRBV4-2 and TRBJ2-4; tentatively, D is TRBD2 (5 bases). V lost 0 bases and J 4 bases, leaving 7 bases between the germline ends. The germline V gene has CDR1 LGHNA and CDR2 YNFKEQ. This CDR3 has 14 residues. CDR3 sequence: CASSQERLKNIQYF. The CDR3 DNA reads TGTGCCAGCAGCCAAGAGAGACTAAAAAACATTCAGTACTTC.

The genes are TRBV18 and TRBJ1-1; no definite D call. This CDR3 comprises 15 residues. Germline-derived CDR1 and CDR2 are KGHSH and LQKENI. The ends were cut back, 5 bases at V and 1 base at J, with 14 bases in the middle. In DNA, the CDR3 is TGTGCCAGCTCAAGTGGAGAACAATCGAACACTGAAGCTTTCTTT. Its protein product is CASSSGEQSNTEAFF.

This sequence joins TRBV5-1 and TRBJ2-1, with D perhaps matching TRBD1 or TRBD2 (5 bases each). The CDR3 runs 15 residues. The V and J ends lost 0 bases and 6 bases respectively, with 13 bases between them. Germline CDR1 SGHRS, CDR2 YFSETQ. The CDR3 spells CASSLGDGGGNEQFF. The CDR3 DNA sequence: TGCGCCAGCAGCTTGGGGGACGGTGGGGGCAATGAGCAGTTCTTC.

This clone was observed once. The chain uses TRBV21-1 and TRBJ2-2; the table's D call, TRBD1, has no DNA check behind it. TRBV21-1 is a pseudogene locus. This CDR3 has 13 amino acids. The CDR3 DNA sequence: TGTGCCAGCAGCTACAGGAACACCGGGGAGCTGTTTTTT. Its protein product is CASSYRNTGELFF.

The chain links TRBV6-6 to TRBJ1-2; 11 bases fit TRBD1. CDR1 MNHNY and CDR2 SVGAGI come from the germline V gene (reference sequence). CDR3 length: 15 amino acids. The V and J ends lost 1 base and 6 bases, in that order; junction bases with no gene match: 4. CDR3 protein: CASSYWTGGTDGYTF. The CDR3 nucleotides are TGTGCCAGCAGTTACTGGACAGGGGGCACCGATGGCTACACCTTC.

The chain joins TRBV7-2 to TRBJ1-5; D gene unclear. Germline values: CDR1 SGHTA, CDR2 FQGNSA. V was cut by 1 base and J by 1 base, with 8 bases left in between. The CDR3 length is 15 residues. The CDR3 sequence: CASSLETASNQPQHF. In DNA, the CDR3 is TGTGCCAGCAGCTTAGAAACAGCGAGCAATCAGCCCCAGCATTTT.

The chain couples TRBV4-1 to TRBJ2-3, with D perhaps TRBD2 (6 bases). The V end was cut by 4 bases, the J end by 8 bases, with 16 bases between. Germline lookup yields CDR1 MGHRA and CDR2 YSYEKL. The CDR3 consists of 14 residues. CDR3 residues: CASSLSSQEGTQYF. The CDR3 DNA sequence: TGCGCCAGCAGCCTCAGCTCTCAGGAGGGTACGCAGTATTTT.

The count of this clone is one. V is TRBV4-1 and J is TRBJ1-2; D not certain. Germline V CDR1 and CDR2: MGHRA, YSYEKL. Trimming took off 0 bases at V and 8 bases at J, with 7 bases between the two ends. The CDR3 is 12 residues long. CDR3 loop: CASSQDRGGYTF. Here the CDR3 DNA reads TGCGCCAGCAGCCAAGATCGGGGAGGCTACACCTTC.

The rearrangement links TRBV5-4 to TRBJ1-1; D might be TRBD1 (5 bases). There are 16 residues in the CDR3. V gave up 4 bases and J gave up 2 bases, with 18 bases separating them. Germline V gene data show CDR1 as SGHNT and CDR2 as YYREEE (reference sequence). The CDR3 spells CASSLGSGTENTEAFF. DNA for the CDR3: TGTGCCAGCAGCCTAGGATCCGGGACGGAAAACACTGAAGCTTTCTTT.

This sequence joins TRBV18 and TRBJ2-2, with 12 bases lining up with TRBD2. Per germline, CDR1 KGHSH and CDR2 LQKENI. After removal of 3 bases from V and 1 base from J, the junction contained 12 bases not matched to a gene. This CDR3 is 20 amino acids long. This CDR3 reads CASSPPRTSGTYRNTGELFF. CDR3 nucleotides: TGTGCCAGCTCACCCCCTAGGACTAGCGGGACTTATAGGAACACCGGGGAGCTGTTTTTT.

The chain employs TRBV9 and TRBJ1-1; a weak D match, TRBD1 (5 bases). Trimming pared 0 bases from V and 1 base from J, leaving 13 bases between. There are 16 residues in the CDR3. The germline V gene has CDR1 SGDLS and CDR2 YYNGEE. CDR3 bases: TGTGCCAGCAGCGTAGGTTTCCAGGGCTCGAACACTGAAGCTTTCTTT. Residues: CASSVGFQGSNTEAFF.

The genes are TRBV5-1 and TRBJ2-1; 8 positions match TRBD2. CDR1 is SGHRS and CDR2 is YFSETQ in the germline V gene. This CDR3 contains 17 residues. V shed 7 bases, J shed 4 bases, and the junction held 16 bases outside the gene matches. The CDR3 nucleotides read TGCGCCAGCGCCTCGGGTGACCGTGCGGGGGGTTACAATGAGCAGTTCTTC. This translates into CASASGDRAGGYNEQFF.

This sequence joins TRBV5-1 and TRBJ2-3; D might be TRBD1 (6 bases). The ends were cut back, 2 bases at V and 0 bases at J, with 10 bases in the middle. CDR1 is SGHRS and CDR2 is YFSETQ in the germline V gene. There are 15 residues in the CDR3. CDR3 bases: TGCGCCAGCAGCTTTTACGGACAGAGCACAGATACGCAGTATTTT. Protein sequence: CASSFYGQSTDTQYF.

The rearrangement links TRBV5-1 to TRBJ1-2; no definite D call. The germline CDR1 and CDR2 sequences are SGHRS and YFSETQ. V gave up 0 bases and J gave up 6 bases, with 6 bases separating them. The CDR3 consists of 12 residues. In DNA, the CDR3 is TGCGCCAGCAGCTTGGAACAACATGGCTACACCTTC. Amino acid sequence: CASSLEQHGYTF.

The J gene is TRBJ1-4, the V gene TRBV7-8, with a tentative D call TRBD1 (5 bases). This CDR3 comprises 16 residues. V lost 5 bases, J lost 8 bases, and 21 bases lay in between. Germline V gives CDR1 SGHVS, CDR2 FQNEAQ. The CDR3 loop is CASSQRVEGMGEKLFF. The CDR3 DNA is TGTGCCAGCAGCCAAAGGGTCGAGGGGATGGGCGAAAAACTGTTTTTT.

The chain has TRBV25-1 and TRBJ1-1, with TRBD1 as a possible D gene (6 bases). Germline values: CDR1 MGHDK, CDR2 SYGVNS. Trimming took 8 bases from V and 5 from J, leaving 15 bases between them. This CDR3 has 13 residues. The CDR3 spells CASLNRVNTEAFF. The DNA for the CDR3 is TGTGCCAGCTTGAACAGGGTAAATACTGAAGCTTTCTTT.

The chain employs TRBV25-1 and TRBJ2-1, with D unresolved. V lost 4 bases to trimming and J lost 0 bases, with 7 bases between them. The CDR3 is 14 residues long. Germline V lookup: CDR1 MGHDK, CDR2 SYGVNS. CDR3 protein: CASSGDSSYNEQFF. For the CDR3, the DNA is TGTGCCAGCAGTGGCGATAGCTCCTACAATGAGCAGTTCTTC. The whole variable domain, filled in from reference TRBV25-1 and TRBJ2-1, reads EADIYQTPRYLVIGTGKKITLECSQTMGHDKMYWYQQDPGMELHLIHYSYGVNSTEKGDLSSESTVSRIRTEHFPLTLESARPSHTSQYLCASSGDSSYNEQFFGPGTRLTVL.

CDR3 coding DNA: TGTGCCAGCAGTGAAGCGGGGGTCACGGAGCAGTACTTC. Its translation: CASSEAGVTEQYF. The chain links TRBV6-1 to TRBJ2-7; D may match TRBD1 or TRBD2 (5 bases each). The CDR3 consists of 13 residues. V lost 0 bases to trimming and J lost 7 bases, with 10 bases between them. Germline CDR1 is MNHNS and CDR2 is SASEGT.

The rearrangement uses TRBV9 and TRBJ2-2, with 9 bases that match TRBD2. The CDR3 covers 17 residues. The trim removed 0 bases at V and 3 bases at J, leaving 6 bases unmatched. CDR1 and CDR2 from the germline V gene are SGDLS and YYNGEE. The CDR3 DNA reads as TGTGCCAGCAGCGTAGGGGATAGCGGGAGTGACACCGGGGAGCTGTTTTTT. Protein sequence: CASSVGDSGSDTGELFF.

V usage is TRBV7-2 and J usage is TRBJ2-2; 9 nucleotides match TRBD1. This CDR3 region has 15 residues. Germline CDR1 SGHTA, CDR2 FQGNSA. J was trimmed by 5 bases and V by 6 bases; bases with no gene match: 7. The CDR3 is CASSFGDRETGELFF. As DNA, the CDR3 is TGTGCCAGCAGTTTCGGGGACAGGGAGACCGGGGAGCTGTTTTTT.

The chain joins TRBV7-2 to TRBJ2-2, with 11 nucleotides matching TRBD1. Germline loops: CDR1 SGHTA, CDR2 FQGNSA. CDR3 length: 16 amino acids. J gave up 8 bases and V 0 bases, and 5 bases lay outside the gene matches. The DNA of the CDR3 is TGTGCCAGCAGCTTAGCCGGAGGGACAGGGGGAGGGGAGCTGTTTTTT. The encoded protein is CASSLAGGTGGGELFF.

This rearrangement joins TRBV6-1 to TRBJ1-5; 9 nucleotides agree with TRBD1. The CDR3 is 15 residues long. Trimming at V came to 1 base and at J to 5 bases, leaving 3 bases not matched to a gene. The V gene's germline CDR1 is MNHNS and CDR2 SASEGT. The CDR3 is CASSEGQGVYQPQHF. The CDR3 nucleotides read TGTGCCAGCAGTGAAGGACAGGGGGTGTATCAGCCCCAGCATTTT.